The clone carrying this T cell receptor beta chain was picked up one time. The sample belongs to a study of blood T cell repertoires in COVID-19. Overall study context: Acute and convalescent COVID-19 specimens originated in the United States, Italy and Spain. PBMCs, B-cell-depleted T cells, or T cells provided the cDNA or gDNA that made up the material.

Study processing details: Reference gene primer amplification gave nucleated cell count estimates. Clones were read by immunoSEQ multiplex PCR, and TCRdb kept only the in-frame ones, dropping some. The DNA was the basis for D and trimming; V, J and clone size are from that table. The sample lists about 49,000 clones; 80% to 90% were seen once. The V end was cut by 3 bases, the J end by 8 bases, with 13 bases between. Germline CDR1 reads DFQATT; CDR2 reads SNEGSKA (reference sequence). The CDR3 covers 12 residues. The TCR sequence derives from a woman aged 60-75 years with acute or convalescent COVID-19. The sample taken for sequencing was peripheral blood. The rearrangement joins TRBV20-1 to TRBJ1-1, with D perhaps matching TRBD1 (5 bases). The CDR3 spells CSASRGGREAFF. The CDR3 DNA reads as TGCAGTGCTAGTAGGGGAGGGAGGGAAGCTTTCTTT.